These 20 T cell receptor beta chains share one sample of origin, sequenced in a study of T cell repertoires in cytomegalovirus infection. One entry per CDR3 protein, called by TCRdb with MiXCR from the reads. The sample gives 310,000 or so distinct CDR3 sequences, 25% of which show up once; more than 10% is in the top ten. Their antigen targets remain unknown. The source material was cultured PBMCs, sampled from culture after CMV antigen stimulation. These receptors came from a human donor in good health (CMV status not recorded). Some clones in this sample may be carry-over from other donors' samples.

This clonotype has more than one count but fewer than ten. The chain has TRBV15 and TRBJ1-2, with 9 bases aligning to TRBD1. After removal of 1 base from V and 7 bases from J, the junction contained 7 bases not matched to a gene. CDR3 length equals 15 residues. Germline loops: CDR1 LNHNV, CDR2 YYDKDF (reference sequence). For the CDR3, the DNA is TGTGCCACCAGCAGAGCACAGGGGGCTATTGGTGGCTACACCTTC. Its protein product is CATSRAQGAIGGYTF.

This clonotype occurred a few times. The V gene is TRBV5-6, the J gene TRBJ2-7; D may correspond to TRBD1 or TRBD2 (6 bases each). The ends were cut back, 3 bases at V and 3 bases at J, with 13 bases in the middle. Germline V gene data show CDR1 as SGHDT and CDR2 as YYEEEE. The CDR3 runs 14 residues. The CDR3 loop is CASSWGRGGYEQYF. CDR3 bases: TGTGCCAGCAGCTGGGGCAGGGGAGGCTACGAGCAGTACTTC.

This clonotype was seen more than once but under ten times. The chain links TRBV20-1 to TRBJ2-4; D is perhaps TRBD2 (5 bases). Germline V gene sequence: CDR1 DFQATT, CDR2 SNEGSKA (reference sequence). V lost 3 bases and J lost 6, with 12 bases in between. This CDR3 comprises 13 residues. CDR3: CSASPGWINIQYF. The DNA for the CDR3 is TGCAGTGCTAGTCCGGGGTGGATAAACATTCAGTACTTC.

The rearrangement uses TRBV19 and TRBJ2-2; 12 bases align to TRBD2. V lost 7 bases, J lost 5 bases, and 11 bases stayed unmatched. Germline V gene lookup returns CDR1 LNHDA and CDR2 SQIVND (reference sequence). CDR3 size: 17 residues. CDR3 loop: CASKADEGLAGTGELFF. The CDR3 nucleotides are TGTGCCAGTAAGGCAGACGAAGGACTAGCGGGAACCGGGGAGCTGTTTTTT.

J is TRBJ1-6 and V is TRBV7-3; D is uncertain. CDR3 length: 13 residues. The ends were cut back, 5 bases at V and 8 bases at J, with 10 bases in the middle. The germline CDR1 and CDR2 sequences are SGHTA and FQGTGA. CDR3 sequence (DNA): TGTGCCAGCAGCCCCACCCGGGATTCACCCCTCCACTTT. Protein sequence: CASSPTRDSPLHF.

This clonotype was picked up many times. The chain carries TRBV28 and TRBJ1-5; no reliable D call. Trimming cost V 6 bases and J 2 bases, with 8 bases left between them. Germline V gives CDR1 MDHEN, CDR2 SYDVKM. CDR3 length equals 13 residues. This CDR3 is CASSSGGNQPQHF. The CDR3 DNA is TGTGCCAGCAGCTCCGGGGGCAATCAGCCCCAGCATTTT. Full variable domain (rest looked up from reference TRBV28 and TRBJ1-5): DVKVTQSSRYLVKRTGEKVFLECVQDMDHENMFWYRQDPGLGLRLIYFSYDVKMKEKGDIPEGYSVSREKKERFSLILESASTNQTSMYLCASSSGGNQPQHFGDGTRLSIL.

This clonotype has just a few counts. The chain is built from TRBV28 and TRBJ1-5; D may be TRBD1 (5 bases). This CDR3 spans 14 amino acids. V was pared by 3 bases and J by 9 bases, with 15 bases between. The germline gives CDR1 MDHEN, CDR2 SYDVKM. CDR3 region: CASSFFRGKGPQHF. In DNA, the CDR3 is TGTGCCAGCAGTTTTTTTCGGGGGAAGGGGCCCCAGCATTTT. The whole variable domain, filled in from reference TRBV28 and TRBJ1-5, reads DVKVTQSSRYLVKRTGEKVFLECVQDMDHENMFWYRQDPGLGLRLIYFSYDVKMKEKGDIPEGYSVSREKKERFSLILESASTNQTSMYLCASSFFRGKGPQHFGDGTRLSIL.

This clonotype showed up many times. The genes are TRBV7-8 and TRBJ1-3; TRBD1 is a possible D gene (6 bases). The length of the CDR3 is 16 residues. CDR1 is SGHVS, CDR2 FQNEAQ, per germline. V lost 5 bases and J lost 0, with 14 bases in between. As DNA, the CDR3 is TGTGCCAGCAGCCATGAGGGACACCCCTCTGGAAACACCATATATTTT. Residues: CASSHEGHPSGNTIYF.

The gene calls are TRBV12-3 or TRBV12-4 and TRBJ2-6, with D perhaps matching TRBD2 (5 bases). V lost 7 bases, J lost 0 bases, and 19 bases lay in between. The CDR3 contains 18 residues. The CDR3 DNA follows: TGTGCCAGCACCTTCGAGGGTTATAAGAGCTCTGGGGCCAACGTCCTGACTTTC. Encoded protein: CASTFEGYKSSGANVLTF.

The chain combines TRBV7-9 with TRBJ1-1; no reliable D call. Germline assignment: CDR1 SEHNR and CDR2 FQNEAQ (reference sequence). The CDR3 runs 15 residues. V dropped 3 bases and J dropped 0 bases, with 11 bases sitting between them. This chain's CDR3 is CASSLSSQVNTEAFF. The CDR3 DNA follows: TGTGCCAGCAGCTTGAGCTCGCAGGTGAACACTGAAGCTTTCTTT.

This clonotype was seen only a few times. The gene calls are TRBV5-1 and TRBJ1-5; D gene uncertain. This CDR3 region has 17 residues. Germline V CDR1 and CDR2: SGHRS, YFSETQ. Trimming took 1 base from V and 1 from J, leaving 15 bases between them. CDR3 sequence reads: CASSLPPGPGSNQPQHF. The CDR3 DNA sequence: TGCGCCAGCAGCTTGCCCCCGGGCCCCGGGAGCAATCAGCCCCAGCATTTT.

This clonotype has just a few counts. J is TRBJ2-5 and V is TRBV12-3 or TRBV12-4; tentative D call: TRBD1 (6 bases). The CDR3 loop spans 15 amino acids. The V and J ends lost 6 bases and 1 base respectively, with 15 bases between them. CDR3 protein: CASRVGTLGQETQYF. Written as DNA, the CDR3 is TGTGCCAGCAGGGTTGGGACACTAGGCCAAGAGACCCAGTACTTC.

This clonotype was seen a handful of times. The genes are TRBV12-3 or TRBV12-4 and TRBJ2-5, with D perhaps matching TRBD2 (5 bases). The CDR3 sequence is 11 residues long. The V gene lost 3 bases and the J gene lost 9 bases, with 8 bases spanning the gap. DNA for the CDR3: TGTGCCAGCAGTTTTCACGGGGCCCAGTACTTC. This gives the protein CASSFHGAQYF.

This clonotype was detected only once. The J gene is TRBJ1-1, the V gene TRBV28; TRBD1 is a possible D gene (5 bases). Germline CDR1 is MDHEN and CDR2 is SYDVKM. Trimming stripped 2 bases from V and 6 bases from J, with 16 bases between. This CDR3 spans 15 amino acids. CDR3 coding DNA: TGTGCCAGCAGTTTAAGGGGCCGCACCCATCCTGAAGCTTTCTTT. Translation: CASSLRGRTHPEAFF. Together with reference TRBV28 and TRBJ1-1, the CDR3 gives the full variable domain: DVKVTQSSRYLVKRTGEKVFLECVQDMDHENMFWYRQDPGLGLRLIYFSYDVKMKEKGDIPEGYSVSREKKERFSLILESASTNQTSMYLCASSLRGRTHPEAFFGQGTRLTVV.

The chain joins TRBV6-2 or TRBV6-3 to TRBJ2-4, with a weak D call TRBD1 (6 bases). Germline CDR1 reads MNHEY; CDR2 reads SVGEGT. V lost 0 bases and J 8 bases, leaving 14 bases between the germline ends. The CDR3 covers 15 residues. Written as DNA, the CDR3 is TGTGCCAGCAGTTACTCCAGGGGCAGCTTTGACATTCAGTACTTC. Amino acid sequence: CASSYSRGSFDIQYF.

The chain is built from TRBV7-3 and TRBJ2-1, with a weak D call TRBD2 (5 bases). Germline CDR1 is SGHTA and CDR2 is FQGTGA. The V end lost 5 bases, the J end lost 2 bases, and 13 bases lay between the germline ends. The CDR3 runs 15 residues. DNA for the CDR3: TGTGCCAGCAGCCTCCGGGAAGCTGCCTACAATGAGCAGTTCTTC. Translating gives CASSLREAAYNEQFF.

This clonotype was counted only a few times. The V and J genes are TRBV12-3 or TRBV12-4 and TRBJ2-1, with D maybe TRBD1 (5 bases). The V end was cut by 1 base, the J end by 7 bases, with 11 bases between. The CDR3 is 14 residues long. CDR3 nucleotide sequence: TGTGCCAGCAGTTTAGGGGGAAAGGGGAATGAGCAGTTCTTC. This translates into CASSLGGKGNEQFF.

The V and J genes are TRBV12-3 or TRBV12-4 and TRBJ1-1; D gene ambiguous. The CDR3 is made up of 12 amino acids. Trimming took 3 bases from V and 7 from J, leaving 9 bases between them. CDR3: CASSFFVGEAFF. The CDR3 region has the DNA TGTGCCAGCAGTTTCTTTGTAGGTGAAGCTTTCTTT.

Here the CDR3 reads CASSPARGSRDTGELFF. CDR3 bases: TGCGCCAGCAGCCCGGCGCGGGGTAGTAGGGACACCGGGGAGCTGTTTTTT. The rearrangement links TRBV4-1 to TRBJ2-2; weak D call: TRBD2 (6 bases). Per the germline V gene, CDR1 is MGHRA and CDR2 is YSYEKL. There are 17 residues in the CDR3. V was pared by 4 bases and J by 3 bases, with 18 bases between.

This chain connects TRBV20-1 to TRBJ2-3, with D tentatively TRBD1 (5 bases). Germline V lookup: CDR1 DFQATT, CDR2 SNEGSKA (reference sequence). The V end lost 2 bases, the J end lost 10 bases, and 10 bases lay between the germline ends. The CDR3 is 11 amino acids. CDR3 nucleotide sequence: TGCAGTGCTAGAAAGCAGGGCGCGCAGTATTTT. It yields the protein CSARKQGAQYF.